A single sample is the source of the 24 T cell receptor beta chains below, sequenced in a study of T cell responses to AZD1222 COVID-19 vaccine. The assay was immunoSEQ multiplex PCR, and TCRdb's table has in-frame clones only and misses some. This table holds 150,000 to 200,000 clones, 85% to 95% found once. The sample was peripheral blood, taken 28 days after the second dose of the MenACWY control vaccine. The receptors originated from an adult who received the MenACWY meningococcal vaccine as a control.

The chain is built from TRBV6-6 and TRBJ1-5; D possibly corresponds to TRBD1 (5 bases). Germline V gene lookup returns CDR1 MNHNY and CDR2 SVGAGI (reference sequence). V dropped 2 bases and J dropped 8 bases, with 7 bases sitting between them. CDR3 length: 12 amino acids. In DNA form, the CDR3 reads TGTGCCAGCAGTTACGGGGGTGAGCCCCAGCATTTT. Translated: CASSYGGEPQHF.

The rearrangement links TRBV12-3 or TRBV12-4 to TRBJ1-2; weak D call: TRBD1 (5 bases). Trimming cost V 4 bases and J 4 bases, with 7 bases left between them. The CDR3 has 12 residues. In nucleotides, the CDR3 is TGTGCCAGCAGTTCGGGGGGCTATGGCTACACCTTC. This codes for CASSSGGYGYTF.

The chain carries TRBV11-2 and TRBJ2-3, with 10 bases matching TRBD2. This CDR3 is 15 amino acids long. Looked up from germline, CDR1 is SGHAT and CDR2 is FQNNGV. J gave up 4 bases and V 5 bases, and 6 bases lay outside the gene matches. The CDR3 sequence is CASSQTSGPSDTQYF. CDR3 nucleotides: TGTGCCAGCAGCCAGACTAGCGGGCCTTCAGATACGCAGTATTTT.

The sample holds one count of this clone. The V gene is TRBV19, the J gene TRBJ2-4; D gene unclear. Germline loops: CDR1 LNHDA, CDR2 SQIVND (reference sequence). The CDR3 consists of 16 residues. V lost 2 bases, J lost 5 bases, and 16 bases lay in between. This CDR3 is CASSISNSYGENIQYF. The CDR3 DNA sequence: TGTGCCAGTAGTATATCCAACAGTTATGGGGAAAACATTCAGTACTTC.

The rearrangement links TRBV6-2 or TRBV6-3 to TRBJ1-1; TRBD1 matches 10 bases. V trimming: 2 bases; J trimming: 2 bases; junction bases outside the gene matches: 5. The CDR3 length is 16 residues. Per germline, CDR1 MNHEY and CDR2 SVGEGT. The CDR3 DNA is TGTGCCAGCAGTTACATCCGACAGGGGGCCAACACTGAAGCTTTCTTT. Amino acid sequence: CASSYIRQGANTEAFF.

The genes are TRBV9 and TRBJ1-1; 9 positions match TRBD1. The CDR3 has 15 amino acids. Germline V gene data show CDR1 as SGDLS and CDR2 as YYNGEE. The J segment lost 6 bases and the V segment lost 4 bases, leaving 10 bases of the junction unmatched. The CDR3 reads CASSPPGQGAPEAFF. The CDR3 DNA reads TGTGCCAGCAGCCCTCCGGGACAGGGAGCCCCTGAAGCTTTCTTT.

This sequence joins TRBV7-3 and TRBJ1-4; 9 bases agree with TRBD1. The V gene's germline CDR1 is SGHTA and CDR2 FQGTGA. This CDR3 region has 15 residues. V was clipped by 5 bases and J by 7 bases; unmatched bases: 8. CDR3 in amino acids: CASSPTGTGLEKLFF. The CDR3 DNA reads TGTGCCAGCAGCCCAACGGGGACAGGGCTTGAAAAACTGTTTTTT.

This clone was seen once. This rearrangement joins TRBV6-6 to TRBJ1-1, with D unresolved. Germline CDR1 MNHNY, CDR2 SVGAGI (reference sequence). This CDR3 has 13 residues. The V end lost 9 bases, the J end lost 2 bases, and 13 bases lay between the germline ends. CDR3 sequence reads: CASSSALNTEAFF. CDR3 in DNA: TGTGCCAGTTCTTCGGCGCTTAACACTGAAGCTTTCTTT.

The chain employs TRBV29-1 and TRBJ1-1; D is ambiguous. The germline gives CDR1 SQVTM, CDR2 ANQGSEA. This CDR3 has 14 amino acids. Trimming cost V 6 bases and J 2 bases, with 16 bases left between them. The DNA for the CDR3 is TGCAGCGTCTCGAGAGGGTCGTCCAACACTGAAGCTTTCTTT. Its translation: CSVSRGSSNTEAFF.

The rearrangement links TRBV30 to TRBJ1-1; D may be TRBD1 (6 bases). CDR3 length: 11 amino acids. Germline V gives CDR1 GTSNPN, CDR2 SVGIG (reference sequence). Trimming shortened V by 5 bases and J by 6 bases, and 10 bases separated the two germline ends. CDR3 sequence (DNA): TGTGCCTGGGGCCGGACAGCTGAAGCTTTCTTT. It is translated as CAWGRTAEAFF. The full variable domain, rest sourced from reference TRBV30 and TRBJ1-1, is SQTIHQWPATLVQPVGSPLSLECTVEGTSNPNLYWYRQAAGRGLQLLFYSVGIGQISSEVPQNLSASRPQDRQFILSSKKLLLSDSGFYLCAWGRTAEAFFGQGTRLTVV.

This clone was seen only once. The chain recombines TRBV2 with TRBJ1-1; no clear D. V dropped 4 bases and J dropped 4 bases, with 10 bases sitting between them. The CDR3 runs to 13 residues. The germline CDR1 and CDR2 sequences are SNHLY and FYNNEI. The CDR3: CASSAGWPTEAFF. CDR3 DNA sequence: TGTGCCAGCAGTGCAGGTTGGCCCACTGAAGCTTTCTTT. The variable domain in full, with the rest retrieved from reference TRBV2 and TRBJ1-1, is EPEVTQTPSHQVTQMGQEVILRCVPISNHLYFYWYRQILGQKVEFLVSFYNNEISEKSEIFDDQFSVERPDGSNFTLKIRSTKLEDSAMYFCASSAGWPTEAFFGQGTRLTVV.

This chain connects TRBV6-5 to TRBJ2-7; D is perhaps TRBD1 or TRBD2 (5 bases each). Trimming shortened V by 4 bases and J by 3 bases, and 16 bases separated the two germline ends. The CDR3 covers 15 residues. Germline V CDR1 and CDR2: MNHEY, SVGAGI. The CDR3 region is CASSLMAGALYEQYF. Here the CDR3 DNA reads TGTGCCAGCAGTTTAATGGCCGGGGCCCTCTACGAGCAGTACTTC.

This CDR3 is CASSPRTSESGRKTQYF. The CDR3 DNA reads as TGTGCCAGCTCACCAAGGACTAGCGAGAGCGGAAGAAAGACCCAGTACTTC. The chain employs TRBV18 and TRBJ2-5, with 9 nucleotides matching TRBD2. V gave up 2 bases and J gave up 6 bases; unmatched junction bases: 13. This CDR3 is built from 17 residues. Germline CDR1 reads KGHSH; CDR2 reads LQKENI.

The rearrangement uses TRBV30 and TRBJ1-5, with no clear D. Trimming stripped 3 bases from V and 2 bases from J, with 14 bases between. CDR1 and CDR2 (germline): GTSNPN, SVGIG (reference sequence). The CDR3 has 15 amino acids. The CDR3 nucleotides are TGTGCCTGGAGCGTCCCGGATACGCGCAATCAGCCCCAGCATTTT. This gives the protein CAWSVPDTRNQPQHF.

About this clone: This CDR3 is missing its conserved last phenylalanine or tryptophan, likely due to a read error. The limits of the CDR3 on the DNA are not certain, so only TCRdb's listed CDR3 is given. The chain carries TRBV19 and TRBJ1-2; TRBD1, the table's D call, was not compared with the DNA. The germline V gene has CDR1 LNHDA and CDR2 SQIVND (reference sequence). Ends included, the CDR3 has 12 residues. The CDR3 loop is CASSTPGGQDLL.

V and J are TRBV29-1 and TRBJ1-2, with no clear D. Germline V gene data show CDR1 as SQVTM and CDR2 as ANQGSEA. Trimming took 0 bases from V and 3 from J, leaving 8 bases between them. The CDR3 consists of 13 residues. CDR3 bases: TGCAGCGTTGAAGAGGTCGCCGACTATGGCTACACCTTC. This sequence encodes CSVEEVADYGYTF.

The chain joins TRBV7-8 to TRBJ1-1; perhaps TRBD1 as D (5 bases). The germline V and J ends were trimmed by 7 bases and 1 base, with 16 bases remaining between them. The V gene's germline CDR1 is SGHVS and CDR2 FQNEAQ. The CDR3 is 15 amino acids. CDR3 in amino acids: CASTSGSAPNTEAFF. As DNA, the CDR3 is TGTGCCAGCACCTCAGGGTCAGCCCCGAACACTGAAGCTTTCTTT.

The V and J genes are TRBV19 and TRBJ1-1; D not certain. Looked up from germline, CDR1 is LNHDA and CDR2 is SQIVND (reference sequence). The CDR3 covers 12 residues. Trimming took off 3 bases at V and 1 base at J, with 3 bases between the two ends. The CDR3 DNA follows: TGTGCCAGTAGTATCCAGAACACTGAAGCTTTCTTT. Translated, it gives CASSIQNTEAFF.

The chain combines TRBV4-1 with TRBJ2-7; D is undetermined. Trimming shortened V by 0 bases and J by 4 bases, and 7 bases separated the two germline ends. From germline, CDR1 is MGHRA and CDR2 YSYEKL. The CDR3 has 13 residues. CDR3 nucleotides: TGCGCCAGCAGCCAAGATCTCGGGTACGAGCAGTACTTC. Translation: CASSQDLGYEQYF.

The V call is TRBV6-5, the J call TRBJ1-2, with TRBD1 as a possible D gene (6 bases). The CDR3 extends over 15 amino acids. V was clipped by 0 bases and J by 6 bases, with 14 bases between them. Germline CDR1 is MNHEY and CDR2 is SVGAGI. In DNA, the CDR3 is TGTGCCAGCAGTTACTCGCCAGGGGTCGAGAATGGCTACACCTTC. Translated, it gives CASSYSPGVENGYTF.

The rearrangement uses TRBV15 and TRBJ2-5; 8 nucleotides line up with TRBD1. J lost 4 bases, V lost 7 bases, and 2 bases had no gene match. CDR1 LNHNV and CDR2 YYDKDF come from the germline V gene (reference sequence). This CDR3 is 12 amino acids long. The CDR3 nucleotides are TGTGCCACCACCACAGGGGGAGAGACCCAGTACTTC. This translates into CATTTGGETQYF.

CDR3 residues: CASSFADQPQHF. CDR3 nucleotide sequence: TGTGCCAGCAGTTTTGCTGATCAGCCCCAGCATTTT. The chain is built from TRBV27 and TRBJ1-5; D remains ambiguous. Germline V CDR1 and CDR2: MNHEY, SMNVEV (reference sequence). Trimming left V 3 bases short and J 5 bases short, with 5 bases between. This CDR3 has 12 residues.

The J gene is TRBJ1-4, the V gene TRBV2; D is perhaps TRBD1 (5 bases). Per germline, CDR1 SNHLY and CDR2 FYNNEI. This CDR3 contains 16 residues. Trimming pared 6 bases from V and 0 bases from J, leaving 14 bases between. This CDR3 reads CASRGFQGATNEKLFF. The CDR3 nucleotides are TGTGCCAGCAGGGGCTTCCAGGGTGCAACTAATGAAAAACTGTTTTTT.

This chain uses TRBV9 with TRBJ2-7, with 7 nucleotides matching TRBD2. After removal of 5 bases from V and 7 bases from J, the junction contained 9 bases not matched to a gene. CDR3 length: 13 residues. From germline, CDR1 is SGDLS and CDR2 YYNGEE. The CDR3 DNA sequence: TGTGCCAGCAGTCTCGGACTAGTCGGGGAGCAGTACTTC. It translates to CASSLGLVGEQYF.